This entry lists 14 T cell receptor beta chains sequenced from one sample in a study of T-cell reconstitution after alpha-beta-depleted transplantation in children. Researchers prepared the TCRbeta library using unique molecular identifiers, the study reports. MiXCR was run by TCRdb on the PCR reads, yielding one entry per CDR3 protein. The table lists hundreds of thousands of distinct CDR3 sequences, about 12% of them singletons. The sequences come from PBMCs from the stem cell graft donor, collected from the stem cell graft. The origin of the receptors is a human donor who donated a stem cell graft to a child with acute lymphoblastic leukemia.

This clonotype showed up many times. The rearrangement uses TRBV12-3 or TRBV12-4 and TRBJ2-1; D call uncertain. The CDR3 is made up of 11 amino acids. Trimming cost V 5 bases and J 6 bases, with 5 bases left between them. The CDR3: CASSLSNEQFF. DNA of the CDR3: TGTGCCAGCAGTCTGAGCAATGAGCAGTTCTTC.

This clonotype was seen at least ten times. The V and J genes are TRBV5-5 and TRBJ2-5; no clear D gene. Germline lookup yields CDR1 SGHKS and CDR2 YYEKEE (reference sequence). V was clipped by 3 bases and J by 5 bases, with 17 bases between them. This CDR3 comprises 15 residues. CDR3 protein: CASSSPAGMGETQYF. The CDR3 nucleotides read TGTGCCAGCAGCTCGCCGGCCGGCATGGGGGAGACCCAGTACTTC.

This clonotype was counted many times. The chain couples TRBV28 to TRBJ2-3; D unclear. Germline CDR1 is MDHEN and CDR2 is SYDVKM. CDR3 length: 13 residues. Trimming shortened V by 4 bases and J by 2 bases, and 7 bases separated the two germline ends. CDR3 coding DNA: TGTGCCAGCAGTTACCCTAACACAGATACGCAGTATTTT. Translated, it gives CASSYPNTDTQYF.

The table lists this clonotype with a few counts. CDR3 region: CASSSQGNSNYGYTF. The DNA for the CDR3 is TGTGCCAGCAGCTCCCAGGGGAACTCAAACTATGGCTACACCTTC. This chain connects TRBV7-2 to TRBJ1-2; D is possibly TRBD1 (6 bases). The ends were cut back, 4 bases at V and 2 bases at J, with 14 bases in the middle. The CDR3 spans 15 residues. Germline assignment: CDR1 SGHTA and CDR2 FQGNSA. Full variable domain (rest looked up from reference TRBV7-2 and TRBJ1-2): GAGVSQSPSNKVTEKGKDVELRCDPISGHTALYWYRQSLGQGLEFLIYFQGNSAPDKSGLPSDRFSAERTGGSVSTLTIQRTQQEDSAVYLCASSSQGNSNYGYTFGSGTRLTVV.

This clonotype was recorded at least ten times. The chain uses TRBV29-1 and TRBJ2-7; D gene uncertain. Germline V gene lookup returns CDR1 SQVTM and CDR2 ANQGSEA. The CDR3 runs to 12 residues. V dropped 7 bases and J dropped 2 bases, with 12 bases sitting between them. CDR3 DNA: TGCAGCGCATCCCACGGAGCCTACGAGCAGTACTTC. Translating it yields CSASHGAYEQYF.

The sample holds many counts of this clonotype. The J gene is TRBJ2-1, the V gene TRBV24-1; TRBD1 aligns across 8 bases. V lost 5 bases to trimming and J lost 4 bases; unmatched junction nucleotides: 6. Germline V gene sequence: CDR1 KGHDR, CDR2 SFDVKD. This CDR3 has 15 amino acids. The CDR3 bases are TGTGCCACCAGTGGGGCGACAGGGGTTTACAATGAGCAGTTCTTC. It encodes CATSGATGVYNEQFF.

Comments on this clonotype: A much larger clone differs from this one at a single base, so this may be a read error. The V and J genes are TRBV5-5 and TRBJ2-2; D unclear. Germline V gene sequence: CDR1 SGHKS, CDR2 YYEKEE (reference sequence). Trimming removed 3 bases at V and 6 bases at J, with 12 bases between. The CDR3 covers 14 residues. Here the CDR3 DNA reads TGTGCCAGCAGCTCTGGGATGTGGTCCGGGGAGCTGTTTTTT. Translated, it gives CASSSGMWSGELFF.

This clonotype has at least ten counts. V is TRBV19 and J is TRBJ1-1, with a tentative D call TRBD1 (5 bases). Germline lookup yields CDR1 LNHDA and CDR2 SQIVND (reference sequence). CDR3 size: 14 residues. V was trimmed by 6 bases and J by 1 base, leaving 12 bases between them. CDR3 nucleotide sequence: TGTGCCAGTAGATTCGGGACGGCGAACACTGAAGCTTTCTTT. Translated, it gives CASRFGTANTEAFF.

In this sample, this clonotype turned up many times. The genes are TRBV6-5 and TRBJ2-5; D is unclear. Germline V lookup: CDR1 MNHEY, CDR2 SVGAGI. This CDR3 spans 14 amino acids. V was trimmed by 4 bases and J by 2 bases, leaving 11 bases between them. The chain's CDR3 is CASSLGLEQETQYF. CDR3 in DNA: TGTGCCAGCAGTTTAGGATTGGAGCAAGAGACCCAGTACTTC.

This clonotype was picked up many times. CDR3 coding DNA: TGCAGTGCTAGAATAGTTTCTACAGATACGCAGTATTTT. Translation: CSARIVSTDTQYF. The chain recombines TRBV20-1 with TRBJ2-3; D is uncertain. The germline CDR1 and CDR2 sequences are DFQATT and SNEGSKA (reference sequence). This CDR3 contains 13 residues. V was trimmed by 2 bases and J by 3 bases, leaving 9 bases between them.

This clonotype was picked up many times. This chain links TRBV4-3 with TRBJ1-1, with 11 bases that match TRBD1. The CDR3 runs 16 residues. Unmatched junction bases numbered 4, after V lost 1 base and J lost 3 bases. Germline V lookup: CDR1 LGHNA, CDR2 YSLEER. CDR3 nucleotide sequence: TGCGCCAGCAGCCAAGGGACAGGGGGCGCAGACACTGAAGCTTTCTTT. Protein: CASSQGTGGADTEAFF.

The genes are TRBV6-1 and TRBJ1-5; no clear D. The CDR3 loop spans 16 amino acids. V shed 0 bases and J shed 5 bases, with 14 bases lying between them. CDR1 and CDR2 (germline): MNHNS, SASEGT. CDR3 residues: CASSEADGPLYQPQHF. CDR3 sequence (DNA): TGTGCCAGCAGTGAAGCTGACGGGCCCCTTTATCAGCCCCAGCATTTT.

Regarding this clonotype: It may be a read error: a sequence one base away is much more abundant. This chain joins TRBV12-3 or TRBV12-4 and TRBJ2-2; tentatively, D is TRBD1 (6 bases). This CDR3 is 15 amino acids long. CDR3 residues: CASRQRTGIAGDLFF. The DNA of the CDR3 is TGTGCCAGCAGGCAGCGTACAGGGATCGCCGGGGACCTGTTTTTT.

This clonotype was counted at least ten times. The CDR3 DNA follows: TGTGCCAGCAGTACATCCACCGCACTTCGAGCGGGAGAGCCGTCAGATACGCAGTATTTT. This codes for CASSTSTALRAGEPSDTQYF. V gene TRBV6-4 combines with J gene TRBJ2-3; 8 bases map to TRBD2. Germline V gene sequence: CDR1 MRHNA, CDR2 SNTAGT. This CDR3 is 20 amino acids long. The V and J ends lost 5 bases and 4 bases, in that order; junction bases with no gene match: 23.